This TCR beta chain is from a study of circulating and synovial CD4+ cells in juvenile arthritis. This CDR3 is built from 14 residues. The germline CDR1 and CDR2 sequences are SQVTM and ANQGSEA. V was pared by 5 bases and J by 8 bases, with 19 bases between. Here immunoSEQ multiplex PCR was the method, and the copy in TCRdb shows in-frame clones only, minus some. The table has approximately 35,000 clones, over 90% seen once; the top ten hold roughly 0.16%. Study results and limitations: Shared-clonotype fractions with synovium likely underestimate full repertoire overlap. The pathogenic-like versus bulk T cell difference escaped Vbeta family analysis. Compared with bulk blood, circulating pathogenic-like lymphocytes shared substantially more CDR3 sequences with synovial T cells. Bulk blood CD4 repertoires were more diverse than these.

Turning to this clone: The target antigen is unknown.

The material sequenced was CD4+ T cells from blood. This TCR was recovered from a human donor with juvenile idiopathic arthritis. This chain joins TRBV29-1 and TRBJ2-1; D might be TRBD1 (5 bases). The CDR3 coding sequence is TGCAGCGTTCGGACAAGTACCCTTTTAGATGAGCAGTTCTTC. Translation: CSVRTSTLLDEQFF.